A single T cell receptor beta chain is shown here with its context. The CDR3 sequence is 17 residues long. The germline gives CDR1 GTSNPN, CDR2 SVGIG (reference sequence). J gave up 1 base and V 3 bases, and 10 bases lay outside the gene matches. This sample was included in a study of blood T cell repertoires in COVID-19. Profiling relied on immunoSEQ multiplex PCR, and the TCRdb table lists in-frame clones only, not all of them. Found here are approximately 200,000 clones, 94% of them singletons; the top ten hold 0.76%. The source material was peripheral blood. The gene calls are TRBV30 and TRBJ1-2; 11 nucleotides agree with TRBD1. This clonotype was obtained from a man under 40 with COVID-19, enrolled during active disease. The CDR3, as DNA: TGTGCCTGGAGCTTACGGACAGGGGGCTCCTTTAACTATGGCTACACCTTC. Translation gives CAWSLRTGGSFNYGYTF. Complete variable domain (other parts from reference TRBV30 and TRBJ1-2): SQTIHQWPATLVQPVGSPLSLECTVEGTSNPNLYWYRQAAGRGLQLLFYSVGIGQISSEVPQNLSASRPQDRQFILSSKKLLLSDSGFYLCAWSLRTGGSFNYGYTFGSGTRLTVV.